The 6 T cell receptor beta chains listed next were all sequenced from one sample in a study of blood T cells in healthy people across ages (dated by TCRdb to 2014 to 2015). Libraries were constructed by 5' RACE. Instrument used: Illumina HiSeq 2500. A second PCR of about 6 to 12 cycles was run with a J-beta primer mix and a sample-barcoded 5' primer. The raw public data were reprocessed by TCRdb itself: fastp quality trimming at Q25, MiXCR clonotype calling, in-frame beta chains only. Each entry merges the rows of one CDR3 protein and shows their most common DNA and genes. Across this sample there are fewer than 2,000,000 distinct CDR3 sequences, with roughly 32% seen only once. In total, the top ten clones hold over 9% of the sample. The sample comprised blood. The receptors shown here come from a woman aged 25 to 45 in good health.

This chain uses TRBV20-1 with TRBJ2-3; 12 bases are shared with TRBD1. After removal of 3 bases from V and 4 bases from J, the junction contained 2 bases not matched to a gene. The V gene's germline CDR1 is DFQATT and CDR2 SNEGSKA (reference sequence). CDR3 length: 14 amino acids. DNA for the CDR3: TGCAGTGCTAGGGGGACAGGGGGCCCAGATACGCAGTATTTT. Translated, it gives CSARGTGGPDTQYF.

V usage is TRBV9 and J usage is TRBJ1-2; possible D gene TRBD1, 6 bases. The CDR3 covers 13 residues. Germline assignment: CDR1 SGDLS and CDR2 YYNGEE. Trimming cost V 4 bases and J 6 bases, with 13 bases left between them. CDR3 region: CASSLRDIDGYTF. For the CDR3, the DNA is TGTGCCAGCAGCCTCCGGGACATCGATGGCTACACCTTC.

The chain joins TRBV15 to TRBJ2-1, with a possible D match to TRBD1 (5 bases). CDR1 and CDR2 from the germline V gene are LNHNV and YYDKDF (reference sequence). This CDR3 contains 14 residues. Trimming pared 0 bases from V and 7 bases from J, leaving 10 bases between. The CDR3 DNA sequence: TGTGCCACCAGCAGAGACAAGGGGCTGAATGAGCAGTTCTTC. It translates to CATSRDKGLNEQFF.

The rearrangement links TRBV29-1 to TRBJ2-7; 9 bases line up with TRBD2. The DNA end is more similar to TRBJ2-5, so the J call may be wrong. CDR1 is SQVTM and CDR2 is ANQGSEA in the germline V gene. The length of the CDR3 is 13 residues. CDR3 residues: CSAAGGTQETQYF. DNA of the CDR3: TGCAGCGCTGCGGGGGGGACACAAGAGACCCAGTACTTC.

The V call is TRBV6-5, the J call TRBJ2-7, with TRBD2 matching over 12 bases. Trimming cost V 7 bases and J 7 bases; bases outside gene matches: 11. CDR1 is MNHEY, CDR2 SVGAGI, per germline. This CDR3 contains 15 residues. The CDR3 DNA reads as TGTGCCAGCAATCTGAGACTAGCGGGAGTAAGGGAGCAGTACTTC. Encoded protein: CASNLRLAGVREQYF.

A few counts support this clonotype. This chain connects TRBV20-1 to TRBJ2-3; either TRBD1 or TRBD2 may supply D (5 bases each). The CDR3 has 17 amino acids. V lost 3 bases, J lost 2 bases, and 21 bases lay in between. Germline V CDR1 and CDR2: DFQATT, SNEGSKA (reference sequence). The CDR3 loop reads CSASYFARGFDTDTQYF. Written as DNA, the CDR3 is TGCAGTGCTAGTTATTTCGCGAGGGGATTTGACACAGATACGCAGTATTTT.